The 7 T cell receptor beta chains given below trace back to one sample, sequenced in a study of spatial heterogeneity in lung cancer (dated by TCRdb to 2018 to 2020). The time point label of this sample denotes: blood at routine non-recurrence follow-up after resection. TCR sequencing used whole RNA extracted from tumor and nontumor lung tissue, or from cryopreserved PBMC samples, without cell sorting. Libraries were constructed by 5' RACE. TCRdb lists the instrument as NextSeq 500. Starting from the raw public reads, TCRdb applied fastp trimming at Q25, assembled clones with MiXCR and retained in-frame beta chains. All rows with the same CDR3 protein become a single entry with the most common DNA and genes. The sample table records roughly 120,000 distinct CDR3 sequences; more than 10% of these occur just once. The ten largest clones take up roughly 15% of the sample. The source material was PBMCs, sampled at follow-up. All receptors derive from a male donor with early-stage non-small cell lung cancer.

The rearrangement joins TRBV11-2 to TRBJ2-1; 11 bases agree with TRBD1. Germline V CDR1 and CDR2: SGHAT, FQNNGV. V shed 8 bases, J shed 6 bases, and the junction held 3 bases outside the gene matches. This CDR3 spans 13 amino acids. The chain's CDR3 is CASGQGAVNEQFF. CDR3 coding DNA: TGTGCCAGCGGACAGGGGGCGGTCAATGAGCAGTTCTTC.

This clonotype has ten or more counts. This sequence joins TRBV10-3 and TRBJ1-1; D not certain. Germline CDR1 and CDR2: ENHRY and SYGVKD. V lost 11 bases and J 5 bases, leaving 18 bases between the germline ends. The CDR3 extends over 13 amino acids. The CDR3 region has the DNA TGTGCCTCAATCGCTCAGAGGGAGACTGAAGCTTTCTTT. Protein sequence: CASIAQRETEAFF.

This clonotype was recorded at least ten times. The CDR3 DNA follows: TGCAGTCCTCAGGGACCCGGAAACACCATATATTTT. Protein: CSPQGPGNTIYF. The chain joins TRBV20-1 to TRBJ1-3; a possible D gene is TRBD1 (5 bases). The CDR3 runs to 12 residues. Germline-derived CDR1 and CDR2 are DFQATT and SNEGSKA (reference sequence). V was trimmed by 8 bases and J by 4 bases, leaving 12 bases between them.

The sample holds many counts of this clonotype. The chain has TRBV29-1 and TRBJ1-4, with unresolved D. The CDR3 spans 11 residues. CDR1 is SQVTM and CDR2 is ANQGSEA in the germline V gene. V dropped 6 bases and J dropped 5 bases, with 7 bases sitting between them. The CDR3 DNA reads as TGCAGCGTACACTCCAATGAAAAACTGTTTTTT. It encodes CSVHSNEKLFF.

Only a few counts were recorded for this clonotype. This sequence joins TRBV29-1 and TRBJ1-2; D call uncertain. The CDR3 loop spans 14 amino acids. The ends were cut back, 0 bases at V and 8 bases at J, with 16 bases in the middle. CDR1 is SQVTM, CDR2 ANQGSEA, per germline. The CDR3 DNA reads TGCAGCGTTGAAGATGGAAGGGCAGGACCAGGCTACACCTTC. Translated, it gives CSVEDGRAGPGYTF.

This clonotype was seen repeatedly, ten times or more. V usage is TRBV15 and J usage is TRBJ2-7, with D perhaps TRBD2 (5 bases). The CDR3 is made up of 13 amino acids. Germline CDR1 reads LNHNV; CDR2 reads YYDKDF (reference sequence). V lost 0 bases and J 4 bases, leaving 7 bases between the germline ends. Here the CDR3 DNA reads TGTGCCACCAGCAGAGATCGGGGATACGAGCAGTACTTC. Translating it yields CATSRDRGYEQYF.

In this sample, this clonotype turned up a few times. The chain recombines TRBV10-3 with TRBJ1-4; TRBD1 might be the D (5 bases). Germline V CDR1 and CDR2: ENHRY, SYGVKD. The CDR3 runs 13 residues. V shed 6 bases and J shed 7 bases, with 12 bases lying between them. This chain's CDR3 is CAIRGEAGEKLFF. In nucleotides, the CDR3 is TGTGCCATCAGAGGGGAGGCGGGTGAAAAACTGTTTTTT.